This T cell receptor beta chain is drawn from a study of shared clonotypes between healthy human individuals. In regard to this clone: Its antigen is unknown.

This CDR3 region has 15 residues. V gave up 4 bases and J gave up 6 bases, with 18 bases separating them. Germline CDR1 is KGHSH and CDR2 is LQKENI. Terminally differentiated effector memory CD45RA+ cells were excluded from the naive CD8 cells, which were CD45RO-negative and positively selected for CCR7. Donors were healthy HIV-negative adults without recent acute infections or vaccinations. The donor cohort consisted entirely of Caucasian adults residing in Nashville, Tennessee. Study-wide results and caveats: Estimated richness was generally greater in naive than memory subsets.

TCRdb's copy holds only in-frame clones and misses some; the assay was immunoSEQ multiplex PCR. The sample has 800,000 to 950,000 clones; 90% to 98% are singletons. Sequencing used naive CD8+ T cells sorted from blood. The V and J genes are TRBV18 and TRBJ1-2, with a weak D call TRBD1 (5 bases). This TCR was sampled from a man aged 25-40 years in good health. CDR3 sequence reads: CASSLGDWVDDGYTF. CDR3 nucleotide sequence: TGTGCCAGCTCACTGGGGGACTGGGTAGATGATGGCTACACCTTC. Full variable domain (outside the CDR3, taken from reference TRBV18 and TRBJ1-2): NAGVMQNPRHLVRRRGQEARLRCSPMKGHSHVYWYRQLPEEGLKFMVYLQKENIIDESGMPKERFSAEFPKEGPSILRIQQVVRGDSAAYFCASSLGDWVDDGYTFGSGTRLTVV.